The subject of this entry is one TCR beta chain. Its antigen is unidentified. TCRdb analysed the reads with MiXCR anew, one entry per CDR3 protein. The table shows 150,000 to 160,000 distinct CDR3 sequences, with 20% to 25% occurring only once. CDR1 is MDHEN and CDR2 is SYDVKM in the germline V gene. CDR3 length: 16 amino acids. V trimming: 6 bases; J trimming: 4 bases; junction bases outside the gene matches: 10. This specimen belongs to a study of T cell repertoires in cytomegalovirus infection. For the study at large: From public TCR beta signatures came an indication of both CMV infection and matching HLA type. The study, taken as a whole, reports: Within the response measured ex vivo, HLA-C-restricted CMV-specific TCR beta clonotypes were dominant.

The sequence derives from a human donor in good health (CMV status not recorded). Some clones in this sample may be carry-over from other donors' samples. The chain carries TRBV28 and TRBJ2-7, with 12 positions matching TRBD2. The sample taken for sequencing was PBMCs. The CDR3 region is CASSPPSGREGYEQYF. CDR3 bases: TGTGCCAGCAGCCCGCCTAGCGGGAGGGAGGGTTACGAGCAGTACTTC.